The 19 T cell receptor beta chains below come from one sample, sequenced in a study of regulatory T cells in long-lasting Graves disease. Stated time point: newly diagnosed GD, antithyroid drugs for less than 3 months. The TCR library was made from RNA extracted from PBMCs. Building the TCR beta libraries relied on iRepertoire HTBI primers, and CDR3 regions underwent Arm-PCR. TCRdb reanalysed the multiplex PCR reads using MiXCR and keeps one entry per CDR3 protein. Among a few hundred thousand distinct CDR3 sequences listed, around 20% were seen once. This material consisted of peripheral blood mononuclear cells (PBMCs), taken at new diagnosis, from a patient treated with antithyroid drugs. The receptors were sampled from a female donor with Graves disease.

The chain recombines TRBV6-1 with TRBJ1-3; possibly TRBD1 for D (6 bases). The CDR3 has 15 residues. Trimming took 6 bases from V and 0 from J, leaving 12 bases between them. Germline V gene lookup returns CDR1 MNHNS and CDR2 SASEGT. CDR3 residues: CASRPDRSSGNTIYF. CDR3 in DNA: TGTGCCAGCAGACCAGACAGGAGCTCTGGAAACACCATATATTTT.

The chain carries TRBV7-3 and TRBJ1-5; 7 positions agree with TRBD1. Germline CDR1 and CDR2: SGHTA and FQGTGA. After removal of 5 bases from V and 5 bases from J, the junction contained 15 bases not matched to a gene. The CDR3 totals 17 residues. CDR3 sequence (DNA): TGTGCCAGCAGCACAAGTGGGACAGACGGGGTGCATCAGCCCCAGCATTTT. Its translation is CASSTSGTDGVHQPQHF.

Many counts were recorded for this clonotype. This chain connects TRBV20-1 to TRBJ1-5; D is possibly TRBD1 (5 bases). This CDR3 contains 14 residues. Trimming took 6 bases from V and 8 from J, leaving 20 bases between them. CDR1 is DFQATT and CDR2 is SNEGSKA in the germline V gene (reference sequence). This chain's CDR3 is CSAPSAGSMEPQHF. As DNA, the CDR3 is TGCAGTGCCCCTTCGGCAGGGTCAATGGAGCCCCAGCATTTT.

This clonotype was recorded many times. The rearrangement joins TRBV24-1 to TRBJ2-3; 7 nucleotides agree with TRBD1. CDR3 length: 16 residues. From germline, CDR1 is KGHDR and CDR2 SFDVKD. V lost 3 bases to trimming and J lost 2 bases; unmatched junction nucleotides: 7. As DNA, the CDR3 is TGTGCCACCAGTGATCCCGGGACAGTCAACACAGATACGCAGTATTTT. Translating it yields CATSDPGTVNTDTQYF.

The chain couples TRBV20-1 to TRBJ1-1; no clear D. The CDR3 extends over 13 amino acids. Trimming took off 4 bases at V and 1 base at J, with 10 bases between the two ends. The germline V gene encodes CDR1 DFQATT and CDR2 SNEGSKA (reference sequence). The CDR3 spells CSATGLSNTEAFF. Here the CDR3 DNA reads TGCAGTGCTACTGGGCTCTCGAACACTGAAGCTTTCTTT.

Note on this clonotype: This probably arose from a read error, given a far larger clone one base away. V and J are TRBV7-2 and TRBJ2-1, with 12 bases identical to TRBD2. Near its end, the DNA agrees better with TRBJ2-5, so the J call may be wrong. The CDR3 loop spans 18 amino acids. Germline loops: CDR1 SGHTA, CDR2 FQGNSA. Written as DNA, the CDR3 is TGTGCCAGCAGCTCCATATACAGACTAGCGGGAGAACGGCAGACCCAGTACTTC. Translation: CASSSIYRLAGERQTQYF.

This clonotype was counted many times. This chain connects TRBV11-2 to TRBJ2-5, with 10 bases identical to TRBD1. The CDR3 loop spans 14 amino acids. With V trimmed by 6 bases and J by 4 bases, 5 bases remained unmatched. Germline CDR1 SGHAT, CDR2 FQNNGV. The CDR3 DNA reads TGTGCCAGCAGTCGGGACAGGGGAGCAGAGACCCAGTACTTC. Encoded protein: CASSRDRGAETQYF.

The sample holds many counts of this clonotype. V usage is TRBV28 and J usage is TRBJ2-7, with 7 nucleotides matching TRBD2. CDR1 MDHEN and CDR2 SYDVKM come from the germline V gene. There are 18 residues in the CDR3. Trimming took 6 bases from V and 2 from J; bases not matched to a gene: 19. CDR3 sequence reads: CASSREFTTGLTTYEQYF. In nucleotides, the CDR3 is TGTGCCAGCAGCAGAGAGTTTACGACGGGACTAACAACCTACGAGCAGTACTTC.

This clonotype appeared many times. Written as DNA, the CDR3 is TGTGCCAGCAGTTTAACCGGGCCCGGAAACACCATATATTTT. It yields the protein CASSLTGPGNTIYF. V gene TRBV27 combines with J gene TRBJ1-3; D is unresolved. The V end lost 2 bases, the J end lost 4 bases, and 9 bases lay between the germline ends. Germline values: CDR1 MNHEY, CDR2 SMNVEV (reference sequence). The CDR3 covers 14 residues.

This clonotype was seen at least ten times. The chain employs TRBV11-2 and TRBJ2-6; D not resolved. This CDR3 region has 15 residues. The germline V gene encodes CDR1 SGHAT and CDR2 FQNNGV. V was trimmed by 3 bases and J by 2 bases, leaving 8 bases between them. The CDR3 here is CASSFRSTGANVLTF. In DNA form, the CDR3 reads TGTGCCAGCAGCTTCAGGAGCACTGGGGCCAACGTCCTGACTTTC.

The rearrangement uses TRBV29-1 and TRBJ2-3, with 8 bases that match TRBD2. The germline gives CDR1 SQVTM, CDR2 ANQGSEA. The CDR3 totals 15 residues. V shed 5 bases, J shed 2 bases, and the junction held 9 bases outside the gene matches. CDR3 sequence reads: CSVIPRGGNTDTQYF. The CDR3, as DNA: TGCAGCGTTATCCCCCGGGGGGGGAACACAGATACGCAGTATTTT.

The chain carries TRBV19 and TRBJ2-7; 8 nucleotides match TRBD1. Germline CDR1 is LNHDA and CDR2 is SQIVND (reference sequence). This CDR3 is built from 15 residues. The V segment lost 3 bases and the J segment 2 bases; nucleotides outside the gene matches: 6. The CDR3 spells CASSIRQGATYEQYF. DNA for the CDR3: TGTGCCAGTAGTATTCGGCAGGGGGCTACCTACGAGCAGTACTTC.

As for this clonotype: This may be a read error: a much more frequent sequence differs by one nucleotide. V and J are TRBV20-1 and TRBJ2-1, with D maybe TRBD2 (7 bases). The V gene's germline CDR1 is DFQATT and CDR2 SNEGSKA (reference sequence). Deletions cut 5 bases from V and 9 bases from J, with 20 bases between. The CDR3 has 14 residues. CDR3 region: CSAGGGGTTGEQFF. The DNA of the CDR3 is TGCAGTGCTGGCGGGGGCGGGACAACGGGTGAGCAGTTCTTC.

This clonotype was counted at least ten times. The genes are TRBV27 and TRBJ1-2; no clear D. V lost 2 bases and J 0 bases, leaving 7 bases between the germline ends. The CDR3 runs 14 residues. Germline V gives CDR1 MNHEY, CDR2 SMNVEV (reference sequence). CDR3 in DNA: TGTGCCAGCAGTTTAAAGGGAACTAACTATGGCTACACCTTC. This encodes CASSLKGTNYGYTF.

This clonotype has at least ten counts. The chain is built from TRBV20-1 and TRBJ2-5; D is unresolved. Per germline, CDR1 DFQATT and CDR2 SNEGSKA (reference sequence). The CDR3 is 12 amino acids. V shed 6 bases and J shed 7 bases, with 15 bases lying between them. The CDR3 nucleotides read TGCAGTGCGAGTGTGTTGATTGGGACCCAGTACTTC. As protein: CSASVLIGTQYF.

Concerning this clonotype itself: This sequence may be a read error, since a much larger clone differs from it by one base. The chain employs TRBV2 and TRBJ2-4, with no clear D. CDR3 length: 14 residues. The germline V gene has CDR1 SNHLY and CDR2 FYNNEI. CDR3 loop: CAGSDSRAKNIQYF. The CDR3 DNA reads TGTGCCGGCAGTGACTCCCGGGCCAAAAACATTCAGTACTTC.

This clonotype has only one observation. A far larger clone lies a single base away; this is likely a read error. The rearrangement links TRBV7-8 to TRBJ2-3, with 7 bases matching TRBD2. V lost 1 base and J lost 2; bases outside the gene matches: 9. Per the germline V gene, CDR1 is SGHVS and CDR2 is FQNEAQ. The CDR3 consists of 17 residues. The CDR3 is CASSLVAGAAVTDTQYF. CDR3 DNA sequence: TGTGCCAGCAGCTTAGTTGCGGGAGCTGCCGTCACAGATACGCAGTATTTT.

The chain combines TRBV20-1 with TRBJ2-1; the D call may be TRBD1 or TRBD2 (5 bases each). There are 14 residues in the CDR3. Germline V gene data show CDR1 as DFQATT and CDR2 as SNEGSKA (reference sequence). With 3 bases removed from V and 1 base from J, the gap between germline ends came to 10 bases. The CDR3 bases are TGCAGTGCTAGCGGGGACCCTTCCTACAATGAGCAGTTCTTC. Translation gives CSASGDPSYNEQFF.

This clonotype appeared many times. The chain carries TRBV15 and TRBJ2-3, with D maybe TRBD2 (5 bases). The V gene's germline CDR1 is LNHNV and CDR2 YYDKDF (reference sequence). The CDR3 is made up of 12 amino acids. The V and J ends lost 2 bases and 11 bases respectively, with 11 bases between them. In DNA, the CDR3 is TGTGCCACCAGCAGACAACTGGAGGAGCAGTATTTT. Translated, it gives CATSRQLEEQYF.